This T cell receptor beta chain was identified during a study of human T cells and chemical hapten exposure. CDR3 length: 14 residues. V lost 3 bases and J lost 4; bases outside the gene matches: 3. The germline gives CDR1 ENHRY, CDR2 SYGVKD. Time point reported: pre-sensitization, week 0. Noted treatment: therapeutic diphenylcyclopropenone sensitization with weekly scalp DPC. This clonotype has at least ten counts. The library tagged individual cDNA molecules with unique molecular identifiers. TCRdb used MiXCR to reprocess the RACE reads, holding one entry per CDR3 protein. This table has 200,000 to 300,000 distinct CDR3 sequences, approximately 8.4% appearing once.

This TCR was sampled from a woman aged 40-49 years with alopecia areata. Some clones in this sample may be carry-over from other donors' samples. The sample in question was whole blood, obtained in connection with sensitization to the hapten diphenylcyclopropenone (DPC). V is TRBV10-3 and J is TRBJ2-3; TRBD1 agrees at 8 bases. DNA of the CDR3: TGTGCCATCAGTGATTCGACAGGGGCAGATACGCAGTATTTT. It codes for CAISDSTGADTQYF.